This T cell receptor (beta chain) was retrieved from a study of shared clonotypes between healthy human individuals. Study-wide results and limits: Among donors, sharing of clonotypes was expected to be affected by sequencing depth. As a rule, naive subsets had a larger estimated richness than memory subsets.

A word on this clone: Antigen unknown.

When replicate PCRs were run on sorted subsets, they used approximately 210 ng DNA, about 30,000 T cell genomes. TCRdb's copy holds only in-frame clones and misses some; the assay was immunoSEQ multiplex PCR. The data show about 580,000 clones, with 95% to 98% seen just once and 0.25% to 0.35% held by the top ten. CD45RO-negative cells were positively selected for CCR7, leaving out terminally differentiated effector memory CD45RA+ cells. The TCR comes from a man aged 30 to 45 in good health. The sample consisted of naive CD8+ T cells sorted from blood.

The CDR3 loop reads CASNQMSLNTGELFF. The CDR3, as DNA: TGTGCCAGCAACCAAATGAGCCTGAACACCGGGGAGCTGTTTTTT. The chain recombines TRBV18 with TRBJ2-2; D is undetermined. The CDR3 contains 15 residues. CDR1 is KGHSH, CDR2 LQKENI, per germline. Deletions cut 8 bases from V and 1 base from J, with 14 bases between.